Each of the 21 T cell receptor beta chains below was sequenced from the same sample in a study of blood T cells in healthy people across ages. A sample-barcoded 5' primer and a J-beta primer mix were used in a second PCR of about 6 to 12 cycles. TCRdb passed the 5' RACE reads through MiXCR, listing each CDR3 protein once. The sample shows 630,000 or so distinct CDR3 sequences, about 30% of them seen only once. Sequenced input: blood. Source of these receptors: a woman older than 75 in good health.

The chain couples TRBV7-2 to TRBJ2-5; 8 positions match TRBD2. The CDR3 is made up of 16 amino acids. The germline CDR1 and CDR2 sequences are SGHTA and FQGNSA. The V and J ends lost 5 bases and 5 bases, in that order; junction bases with no gene match: 13. CDR3 sequence: CASSGPPGGPGETQYF. Written as DNA, the CDR3 is TGTGCCAGCAGCGGCCCCCCGGGGGGGCCGGGGGAGACCCAGTACTTC.

This chain connects TRBV29-1 to TRBJ2-7; tentatively, D is TRBD1 (6 bases). The CDR3 covers 13 residues. V shed 7 bases and J shed 2 bases, with 15 bases lying between them. Germline assignment: CDR1 SQVTM and CDR2 ANQGSEA. CDR3 protein: CSASRDNAYEQYF. CDR3 sequence (DNA): TGCAGCGCCTCCCGGGACAACGCCTACGAGCAGTACTTC.

V and J are TRBV7-8 and TRBJ1-2; no definite D call. The V and J ends lost 7 bases and 4 bases respectively, with 19 bases between them. This CDR3 is built from 15 residues. Germline lookup yields CDR1 SGHVS and CDR2 FQNEAQ. CDR3: CASNPREGKGYGYTF. CDR3 sequence (DNA): TGTGCCAGCAACCCGAGGGAGGGTAAAGGCTATGGCTACACCTTC.

Note on this clonotype: Just one base apart from a much larger clone, this may be a read error. This chain connects TRBV9 to TRBJ1-4; 9 bases agree with TRBD1. V dropped 3 bases and J dropped 7; count of bases not matched to a gene: 10. The germline V gene encodes CDR1 SGDLS and CDR2 YYNGEE. The CDR3 is made up of 16 amino acids. This CDR3 is CASSAKQGARGEKLFF. DNA for the CDR3: TGTGCCAGCAGCGCCAAACAGGGGGCGCGTGGTGAAAAACTGTTTTTT.

As for this clonotype: The junction differs from germline at one of its ends, possibly a read error. V and J are TRBV7-9 and TRBJ1-2; maybe TRBD1 (5 bases). There are 13 residues in the CDR3. CDR1 is SEHNR and CDR2 is FQNEAQ in the germline V gene (reference sequence). CDR3 sequence: CTSSLGGVYGYTF. CDR3 DNA: TGTACCAGCAGCTTAGGAGGGGTCTATGGCTACACCTTC.

This clonotype came up many times. This sequence joins TRBV5-1 and TRBJ1-4; D might be TRBD1 (6 bases). The CDR3 runs to 15 residues. Trimming took off 0 bases at V and 7 bases at J, with 13 bases between the two ends. Germline V lookup: CDR1 SGHRS, CDR2 YFSETQ. The CDR3 nucleotides read TGCGCCAGCAGCTTGGACAGGGTAGGAGCTGAAAAACTGTTTTTT. Its translation is CASSLDRVGAEKLFF. Variable domain in full (rest from reference TRBV5-1 and TRBJ1-4): KAGVTQTPRYLIKTRGQQVTLSCSPISGHRSVSWYQQTPGQGLQFLFEYFSETQRNKGNFPGRFSGRQFSNSRSEMNVSTLELGDSALYLCASSLDRVGAEKLFFGSGTQLSVL.

This clonotype was counted many times. The chain employs TRBV5-1 and TRBJ2-3, with 8 bases matching TRBD1. The germline gives CDR1 SGHRS, CDR2 YFSETQ. The CDR3 has 15 residues. Germline trimming cut 0 bases from V and 7 bases from J; bases unmatched to any gene: 7. CDR3 sequence reads: CASSLDRGAPYTQYF. The DNA for the CDR3 is TGCGCCAGCAGCTTGGACAGGGGGGCCCCGTATACGCAGTATTTT.

This clonotype was detected many times. The gene calls are TRBV5-6 and TRBJ2-3, with D possibly called TRBD1 or TRBD2 (6 bases each). The length of the CDR3 is 19 residues. Germline CDR1 and CDR2: SGHDT and YYEEEE. Trimming took off 4 bases at V and 0 bases at J, with 24 bases between the two ends. CDR3 sequence reads: CASSPRRWGAGLSTDTQYF. CDR3 sequence (DNA): TGTGCCAGCAGCCCTCGGCGTTGGGGGGCGGGGCTTAGCACAGATACGCAGTATTTT.

About this clonotype: Mismatch with germline at one junction end may stem from a read error. V is TRBV6-6 and J is TRBJ1-5; TRBD1 matches 11 bases. The CDR3 sequence is 17 residues long. Germline V gene sequence: CDR1 MNHNY, CDR2 SVGAGI (reference sequence). The CDR3 region has the DNA TGTGCCAGCAGTTACGCCTCGGACAGGGGGCGCAAACAGCCCCAGCATTTT. This sequence encodes CASSYASDRGRKQPQHF.

As for this clonotype: A much larger clone lies one base from this, so it may be a read error. The V call is TRBV9, the J call TRBJ2-7; no definite D call. Germline CDR1 and CDR2: SGDLS and YYNGEE. CDR3 length: 15 amino acids. V lost 0 bases and J 2 bases, leaving 12 bases between the germline ends. The CDR3 DNA reads TGTGCCAGCAGCGTAGCCTCAGGACGGGCCTACGAGCAGTACTTC. This gives the protein CASSVASGRAYEQYF. The variable domain in full, completed from reference TRBV9 and TRBJ2-7, reads DSGVTQTPKHLITATGQRVTLRCSPRSGDLSVYWYQQSLDQGLQFLIQYYNGEERAKGNILERFSAQQFPDLHSELNLSSLELGDSALYFCASSVASGRAYEQYFGPGTRLTVT.

This clonotype showed up many times. The chain employs TRBV4-1 and TRBJ1-5; D may be TRBD1 (5 bases). V was trimmed by 0 bases and J by 5 bases, leaving 20 bases between them. The CDR3 consists of 18 residues. Germline-derived CDR1 and CDR2 are MGHRA and YSYEKL. CDR3 region: CASSQDLQDINTHQPQHF. CDR3 nucleotides: TGCGCCAGCAGCCAAGATCTCCAGGACATAAACACTCATCAGCCCCAGCATTTT.

A word on this clonotype: A much larger clone sits a single nucleotide away, making a read error possible. The genes are TRBV15 and TRBJ2-7; D is ambiguous. The CDR3 spans 15 residues. CDR1 is LNHNV, CDR2 YYDKDF, per germline (reference sequence). The CDR3 reads CAASRDRGLLGEQYF. CDR3 bases: TGTGCCGCCAGCAGAGATCGAGGTCTCCTTGGCGAGCAGTACTTC. Complete variable domain (other parts from reference TRBV15 and TRBJ2-7): DAMVIQNPRYQVTQFGKPVTLSCSQTLNHNVMYWYQQKSSQAPKLLFHYYDKDFNNEADTPDNFQSRRPNTSFCFLDIRSPGLGDTAMYLCAASRDRGLLGEQYFGPGTRLTVT.

The chain links TRBV7-2 to TRBJ2-5; 9 bases are shared with TRBD1. V trimming: 6 bases; J trimming: 7 bases; junction bases outside the gene matches: 15. The CDR3 sequence is 16 residues long. Germline V CDR1 and CDR2: SGHTA, FQGNSA. The CDR3 DNA is TGTGCCAGCAGGACCACTATGGGAACAGGGGGCGGGACCCAGTACTTC. Translated, it gives CASRTTMGTGGGTQYF.

A word on this clonotype: A read error is possible here, since a much larger clone lies one base away. The J gene is TRBJ2-1, the V gene TRBV6-5; TRBD1 or TRBD2 may be the D gene (5 bases each). Deletions cut 6 bases from V and 4 bases from J, with 13 bases between. This CDR3 region has 14 residues. CDR1 is MNHEY, CDR2 SVGAGI, per germline. In DNA, the CDR3 is TGTGCCAGCAGCTACCGGGACGAGTACAATGAGCAGTTCTTC. It specifies CASSYRDEYNEQFF.

This clonotype was detected many times. This chain links TRBV12-3 or TRBV12-4 with TRBJ2-1, with 7 positions matching TRBD1. Unmatched junction bases numbered 8, after V lost 6 bases and J lost 3 bases. This CDR3 has 15 amino acids. The CDR3 is CASSRRQGSYNEQFF. The CDR3 DNA reads as TGTGCCAGCAGCCGAAGACAGGGTAGCTACAATGAGCAGTTCTTC.

A remark on this clonotype: At one end the junction does not follow the germline gene, possibly because of a read error. The chain recombines TRBV20-1 with TRBJ1-2; 9 positions agree with TRBD1. The CDR3 contains 15 residues. Germline V CDR1 and CDR2: DFQATT, SNEGSKA (reference sequence). The CDR3 loop reads CSASLVSGTGPGSTF. The DNA of the CDR3 is TGCAGTGCTAGCTTAGTGTCCGGGACAGGGCCCGGCTCCACCTTC.

For this clonotype: A much larger clone sits a single nucleotide away, making a read error possible. The chain recombines TRBV6-2 or TRBV6-3 with TRBJ2-7, with D perhaps TRBD2 (6 bases). Germline V gene lookup returns CDR1 MNHEY and CDR2 SVGEGT. V was pared by 6 bases and J by 0 bases, with 15 bases between. This CDR3 has 15 amino acids. As DNA, the CDR3 is TGTGCCAGCAGCCGTCCCGAGACTAGCTCCTACGAGCAGTACTTC. This translates into CASSRPETSSYEQYF.

Comments on this clonotype: Germline is not matched at one junction end, which may reflect a read error. The chain couples TRBV6-5 to TRBJ2-3; a possible D gene is TRBD2 (6 bases). CDR1 is MNHEY, CDR2 SVGAGI, per germline. This CDR3 contains 17 residues. The CDR3 reads CACSYSMGGLSTDTQYF. In DNA form, the CDR3 reads TGTGCCTGCAGTTACTCGATGGGGGGACTTAGCACAGATACGCAGTATTTT.

This clonotype came up many times. The chain has TRBV10-3 and TRBJ1-2; D may be TRBD1 (6 bases). The CDR3 is made up of 11 amino acids. Per the germline V gene, CDR1 is ENHRY and CDR2 is SYGVKD. With 11 bases removed from V and 6 bases from J, the gap between germline ends came to 13 bases. In DNA form, the CDR3 reads TGTGCCTCTGGACAGTCAAATGGCTACACCTTC. It is translated as CASGQSNGYTF.

With regard to this clonotype: A much bigger clone sits one base away, suggesting this may be a read error. This chain links TRBV7-9 with TRBJ1-2, with D possibly matching TRBD1 (6 bases). The CDR3 extends over 15 amino acids. Looked up from germline, CDR1 is SEHNR and CDR2 is FQNEAQ (reference sequence). The CDR3 region is CTSSLQGLGEYGYTF. The CDR3 bases are TGTACCAGCAGCTTGCAGGGGCTCGGGGAGTATGGCTACACCTTC.

At least ten counts were recorded for this clonotype. The gene calls are TRBV29-1 and TRBJ1-2; D unclear. The CDR3 sequence is 12 residues long. CDR1 is SQVTM, CDR2 ANQGSEA, per germline. V lost 5 bases to trimming and J lost 7 bases, with 14 bases between them. CDR3 bases: TGCAGCGTTTGGACCGCTTCCCCTGGCTACACCTTC. Translated: CSVWTASPGYTF.